The rows below give T cell receptor beta chains drawn from one sample of a study of T cell clonotyping in hematopoietic cell transplantation. Generated by immunoSEQ multiplex PCR, the TCRdb table keeps only in-frame clones and is missing some. The sample has tens of thousands of clones; more than 75% are singletons. This specimen consisted of peripheral blood mononuclear cells, obtained before stem cell transplant. Every receptor here comes from a man between 60 and 75 years old with biphenotypic leukemia. Some clones in this sample may be carry-over from other donors' samples. Both conserved end residues are part of each CDR3. D genes are given only for firm matches. Size tells how often a clone was seen (once, few, many) or the class of an expanded clone, and some rows leave it out.

j_gene | v_gene | d_gene | abundance | CDR3aa | CDR3nt
TRBJ2-7 | TRBV28 | TRBD1 | NA | CASREPGQGSYEQYF | TGTGCCAGCAGGGAACCGGGACAGGGGTCCTACGAGCAGTACTTC
TRBJ1-1 | TRBV28 | NA | NA | CASSLLGGMAFF | TGTGCCAGCAGTTTATTGGGGGGCATGGCTTTCTTT
TRBJ1-5 | TRBV10-3 | NA | NA | CAISGSKAGQPQHF | TGTGCCATCAGTGGATCTAAGGCGGGTCAGCCCCAGCATTTT
TRBJ1-1 | TRBV7-2 | NA | NA | CASSMNLGYTEAFF | TGTGCCAGCAGCATGAACCTCGGATACACTGAAGCTTTCTTT
TRBJ1-2 | TRBV19 | NA | NA | CASSIDLGRVYGYTF | TGTGCCAGTAGTATAGATCTGGGCAGGGTCTATGGCTACACCTTC
TRBJ1-2 | TRBV19 | NA | NA | CASSGTGSYGYTF | TGTGCCAGTAGCGGTACAGGGAGCTATGGCTACACCTTC
TRBJ2-5 | TRBV30 | NA | NA | CAWTDEETQYF | TGTGCCTGGACAGACGAAGAGACCCAGTACTTC
TRBJ1-5 | TRBV5-1 | TRBD1 | few | CASSLGTGNQPQHF | TGCGCCAGCAGCCTAGGGACAGGCAATCAGCCCCAGCATTTT
TRBJ1-1 | TRBV30 | NA | NA | CAWSRAGWKTEAFF | TGTGCCTGGAGTAGAGCAGGGTGGAAGACTGAAGCTTTCTTT
TRBJ1-5 | TRBV6-5 | NA | NA | CASSLYWNQPQHF | TGTGCCAGCAGTTTATATTGGAATCAGCCCCAGCATTTT
TRBJ2-1 | TRBV4-1 | NA | NA | CASSQAVSSYNEQFF | TGCGCCAGCAGCCAAGCGGTAAGCTCCTACAATGAGCAGTTCTTC
TRBJ2-3 | TRBV5-1 | NA | NA | CASSLQEPSTDTQYF | TGCGCCAGCAGCTTGCAGGAACCTAGCACAGATACGCAGTATTTT
TRBJ2-2 | TRBV5-6 | NA | NA | CASSPGAGELFF | TGTGCCAGCAGCCCCGGGGCCGGGGAGCTGTTTTTT
TRBJ2-4 | TRBV10-3 | NA | NA | CAISRDSRAKNIQYF | TGTGCCATCTCCCGGGACTCACGAGCCAAAAACATTCAGTACTTC
TRBJ2-5 | TRBV9 | TRBD2 | NA | CASSGTSGRSQETQYF | TGTGCCAGCAGCGGAACTAGCGGGAGATCCCAAGAGACCCAGTACTTC